The clone carrying this TCR beta chain was seen once. Its antigen is as yet unknown. This entry is derived from a study of identical twins. Study-wide results and caveats: The study reached conclusions through statistical analysis that was cross-sectional, not following the same donors.

TCRdb reprocessed the 5' RACE reads via MiXCR and lists one record per CDR3 protein. The table lists roughly 720,000 distinct CDR3 sequences, 15% to 20% of them singletons. Germline CDR1 is SGHVS and CDR2 is FQNEAQ. V shed 9 bases, J shed 1 base, and the junction held 4 bases outside the gene matches. There are 13 residues in the CDR3. The same sample was also used in a study of T cells expressing NK-cell markers.

Sample: PBMCs. This TCR was recovered from a young woman in good health. The J gene is TRBJ2-5, the V gene TRBV7-8, with 8 bases lining up with TRBD2. CDR3 loop: CASQLAVQETQYF. The CDR3 nucleotides read TGTGCCAGTCAACTAGCGGTCCAAGAGACCCAGTACTTC.